The 26 T cell receptor beta chains listed next were all sequenced from one sample in a study of blood T cell repertoires in COVID-19. Profiled with immunoSEQ multiplex PCR; TCRdb holds only in-frame clones, not every one. Among some 180,000 clones listed, about 80% were seen once. Sequencing was carried out using peripheral blood. The origin of the receptors is a man aged 60-69 years with acute or convalescent COVID-19.

This sequence joins TRBV2 and TRBJ2-5; weak D call: TRBD2 (6 bases). The ends were cut back, 4 bases at V and 7 bases at J, with 16 bases in the middle. This CDR3 is 14 amino acids long. CDR1 is SNHLY and CDR2 is FYNNEI in the germline V gene. Here the CDR3 reads CASSAVAGRGTQYF. The CDR3 region has the DNA TGTGCCAGCAGTGCAGTCGCAGGGCGGGGGACCCAGTACTTC.

The table lists this clone with many counts. This CDR3 reads CASSFTGGTGELFF. The CDR3 region has the DNA TGTGCCAGCAGCTTTACAGGGGGCACCGGGGAGCTGTTTTTT. The chain uses TRBV11-2 and TRBJ2-2; 8 bases agree with TRBD1. V shed 3 bases and J 4 bases; nucleotides not matched to a gene: 1. Germline V gives CDR1 SGHAT, CDR2 FQNNGV. The CDR3 consists of 14 residues.

This clone was seen a handful of times. The rearrangement links TRBV6-4 to TRBJ2-7; TRBD1 agrees at 9 bases. This CDR3 has 16 amino acids. The J segment lost 4 bases and the V segment lost 3 bases, leaving 10 bases of the junction unmatched. In germline, CDR1 is MRHNA, CDR2 SNTAGT. CDR3 nucleotide sequence: TGTGCCAGCAGTGATCCCCCGGACAGGGGAGAGTACGAGCAGTACTTC. Amino acid sequence: CASSDPPDRGEYEQYF.

The V gene is TRBV4-1, the J gene TRBJ2-5, with 8 bases lining up with TRBD2. Germline loops: CDR1 MGHRA, CDR2 YSYEKL. The V gene end was trimmed by 2 bases and the J gene end by 5 bases; junction bases not matched to a gene: 10. CDR3 length: 16 residues. DNA of the CDR3: TGCGCCAGCAGCCAACCCCTGGGACTAGTGGGGGAGACCCAGTACTTC. The encoded protein is CASSQPLGLVGETQYF.

J is TRBJ2-3 and V is TRBV4-1, with 9 bases that match TRBD2. This CDR3 is built from 16 residues. The germline V gene encodes CDR1 MGHRA and CDR2 YSYEKL. V lost 4 bases to trimming and J lost 3 bases; unmatched junction nucleotides: 8. CDR3 coding DNA: TGCGCCAGCAGCCTTGGGACTAGCAGAGGGACAGATACGCAGTATTTT. It translates to CASSLGTSRGTDTQYF.

V is TRBV3-1 (or the pseudogene TRBV3-2) and J is TRBJ1-1; D not resolved. The CDR3 covers 16 residues. Germline V lookup: CDR1 LGHDT, CDR2 YNNKEL (reference sequence). Between the trimmed V and J ends, which lost 1 base and 1 base, there was a span of 13 bases. CDR3 DNA: TGTGCCAGCAGCCAAGGTTTCCATGGCAAGAACACTGAAGCTTTCTTT. Encoded protein: CASSQGFHGKNTEAFF.

The rearrangement joins TRBV2 to TRBJ2-3; the D gene is possibly TRBD2 (5 bases). V lost 6 bases and J 0 bases, leaving 13 bases between the germline ends. The CDR3 runs 15 residues. The germline gives CDR1 SNHLY, CDR2 FYNNEI. The CDR3, as DNA: TGTGCCAGCAGCCCACTAGACCTCAGCACAGATACGCAGTATTTT. Translation gives CASSPLDLSTDTQYF.

The V call is TRBV28, the J call TRBJ1-6; a weak D match, TRBD1 (5 bases). Germline CDR1 MDHEN, CDR2 SYDVKM. The CDR3 length is 16 residues. V was trimmed by 2 bases and J by 4 bases, leaving 12 bases between them. The CDR3 protein is CASSLGAVSYNSPLHF. In DNA, the CDR3 is TGTGCCAGCAGTTTAGGGGCGGTCTCATATAATTCACCCCTCCACTTT.

The V and J genes are TRBV18 and TRBJ1-2; D possibly corresponds to TRBD1 (6 bases). Trimming stripped 3 bases from V and 0 bases from J, with 8 bases between. The CDR3 loop spans 14 amino acids. Germline V lookup: CDR1 KGHSH, CDR2 LQKENI. The CDR3 DNA reads TGTGCCAGCTCACCGGACAGTACTAACTATGGCTACACCTTC. Amino acids: CASSPDSTNYGYTF.

The J gene is TRBJ2-1, the V gene TRBV7-2; 12 nucleotides agree with TRBD2. This CDR3 comprises 15 residues. Germline values: CDR1 SGHTA, CDR2 FQGNSA. With V trimmed by 5 bases and J by 3 bases, 2 bases remained unmatched. CDR3 in amino acids: CASSLGLAGYNEQFF. CDR3 in DNA: TGTGCCAGCAGCCTGGGACTAGCGGGCTACAATGAGCAGTTCTTC.

The V and J genes are TRBV18 and TRBJ1-6, with a possible D match to TRBD1 (5 bases). Trimming removed 3 bases at V and 8 bases at J, with 8 bases between. Germline loops: CDR1 KGHSH, CDR2 LQKENI. This CDR3 is built from 13 residues. The CDR3 coding sequence is TGTGCCAGCTCACCCCAAGGGGATTCACCCCTCCACTTT. Its protein is CASSPQGDSPLHF.

The chain combines TRBV18 with TRBJ1-2, with 7 nucleotides matching TRBD1. The junction had 4 bases not matched to a gene; V was cut back by 3 bases and J by 0 bases. Germline lookup yields CDR1 KGHSH and CDR2 LQKENI. The CDR3 has 15 amino acids. In DNA, the CDR3 is TGTGCCAGCTCACCCTCCGACAGGGCTAACTATGGCTACACCTTC. Protein sequence: CASSPSDRANYGYTF.

The chain employs TRBV13 and TRBJ1-4; 8 bases align to TRBD1. The V and J ends lost 6 bases and 8 bases, in that order; junction bases with no gene match: 11. Germline CDR1 reads PRHDT; CDR2 reads FYEKMQ (reference sequence). CDR3 length equals 15 residues. CDR3: CASSFVGQGGEKLFF. In nucleotides, the CDR3 is TGTGCCAGCAGTTTTGTAGGACAGGGCGGGGAAAAACTGTTTTTT.

In DNA, the CDR3 is TGTGCCAGCAGCTTAGCGTCTAGCCCCACCTACAATGAGCAGTTCTTC. Translated, it gives CASSLASSPTYNEQFF. The rearrangement joins TRBV7-2 to TRBJ2-1; D may be TRBD2 (5 bases). The V gene lost 0 bases and the J gene lost 2 bases, with 11 bases spanning the gap. Germline V gene sequence: CDR1 SGHTA, CDR2 FQGNSA. The CDR3 spans 16 residues.

V usage is TRBV5-5 and J usage is TRBJ1-5; D not certain. Trimming shortened V by 1 base and J by 3 bases, and 11 bases separated the two germline ends. This CDR3 region has 15 residues. Germline V gives CDR1 SGHKS, CDR2 YYEKEE (reference sequence). CDR3 sequence (DNA): TGTGCCAGCAGCTTGAGTGCAGGCCTCAATCAGCCCCAGCATTTT. It is translated as CASSLSAGLNQPQHF.

V usage is TRBV2 and J usage is TRBJ1-1; no reliable D call. This CDR3 comprises 13 residues. In germline, CDR1 is SNHLY, CDR2 FYNNEI. V lost 8 bases and J 3 bases, leaving 13 bases between the germline ends. DNA for the CDR3: TGTGCCAGCGTGACGGAGAGGGACACTGAAGCTTTCTTT. This sequence encodes CASVTERDTEAFF.

V is TRBV6-1 and J is TRBJ1-1, with TRBD1 matching over 7 bases. CDR1 and CDR2 from the germline V gene are MNHNS and SASEGT. The CDR3 runs 13 residues. J lost 4 bases, V lost 2 bases, and 1 base had no gene match. The CDR3 DNA sequence: TGTGCCAGCAGTGAACAGGGGGTCACTGAAGCTTTCTTT. It encodes CASSEQGVTEAFF.

The chain employs TRBV5-1 and TRBJ2-7; D call uncertain. The germline V gene has CDR1 SGHRS and CDR2 YFSETQ. CDR3 length: 15 residues. The V end lost 0 bases, the J end lost 7 bases, and 17 bases lay between the germline ends. The CDR3 DNA reads as TGCGCCAGCAGCTTGGACTCGTCGACCACCAGGGAGCAGTACTTC. It specifies CASSLDSSTTREQYF.

The V gene is TRBV4-1, the J gene TRBJ1-2; 8 bases align to TRBD1. Trimming at V came to 3 bases and at J to 6 bases, leaving 9 bases not matched to a gene. CDR3 length: 15 amino acids. Germline CDR1 MGHRA, CDR2 YSYEKL. In DNA form, the CDR3 reads TGCGCCAGCAGCCAGACAGGGGTTGCAGGGAATGGCTACACCTTC. Its translation: CASSQTGVAGNGYTF.

A note on this clone: The sample has other DNA sequences that encode this CDR3 too. The chain recombines TRBV5-1 with TRBJ1-2; 10 nucleotides line up with TRBD1. Unmatched junction bases numbered 5, after V lost 4 bases and J lost 8 bases. Germline lookup yields CDR1 SGHRS and CDR2 YFSETQ. This CDR3 region has 13 residues. The CDR3 loop reads CASSVGQGGGYTF. CDR3 coding DNA: TGCGCCAGCAGCGTCGGACAGGGGGGGGGCTACACCTTC.

The rearrangement joins TRBV24-1 to TRBJ1-1, with 8 nucleotides matching TRBD1. The CDR3 has 14 amino acids. CDR1 KGHDR and CDR2 SFDVKD come from the germline V gene. With 7 bases clipped from V and 1 base from J, the junction kept 4 bases outside the gene matches. CDR3 loop: CATRAGQGNTEAFF. Here the CDR3 DNA reads TGTGCCACCAGAGCAGGACAGGGGAACACTGAAGCTTTCTTT.

This chain joins TRBV5-5 and TRBJ2-2; maybe TRBD2 (5 bases). This CDR3 region has 14 residues. V was clipped by 2 bases and J by 5 bases, with 10 bases between them. Germline CDR1 reads SGHKS; CDR2 reads YYEKEE (reference sequence). CDR3 amino acids: CASSFEDYTGELFF. Here the CDR3 DNA reads TGTGCCAGCAGCTTCGAAGACTATACCGGGGAGCTGTTTTTT.

CDR3 DNA sequence: TGTGCCAGTAGTATGCCTTACGGGGAACCTCAGCCCCAGCATTTT. It specifies CASSMPYGEPQPQHF. This rearrangement joins TRBV19 to TRBJ1-5; no reliable D call. V was shortened by 3 bases and J by 6 bases, with 15 bases between the two germline ends. The CDR3 is made up of 15 amino acids. Germline values: CDR1 LNHDA, CDR2 SQIVND (reference sequence).

The chain recombines TRBV6-2 or TRBV6-3 with TRBJ1-1, with 7 nucleotides matching TRBD1. Germline values: CDR1 MNHEY, CDR2 SVGEGT. The CDR3 is made up of 15 amino acids. V lost 3 bases to trimming and J lost 6 bases; unmatched junction nucleotides: 10. The CDR3 nucleotides read TGTGCCAGCAGTTATCCAGCCGGGACAGTGTCTGAAGCTTTCTTT. This encodes CASSYPAGTVSEAFF.

The CDR3 region is CASSQNPQGSTDTQYF. The CDR3 DNA sequence: TGTGCCAGCAGCCAAAACCCTCAGGGGTCGACAGATACGCAGTATTTT. The chain is built from TRBV16 and TRBJ2-3; D possibly corresponds to TRBD1 (6 bases). The CDR3 runs 16 residues. Germline V gives CDR1 KGHSY, CDR2 FQNENV. V shed 2 bases and J shed 3 bases, with 15 bases lying between them.

This chain uses TRBV7-3 with TRBJ2-3, with D perhaps matching TRBD2 (6 bases). V was clipped by 3 bases and J by 5 bases, with 6 bases between them. The CDR3 loop spans 12 amino acids. Per the germline V gene, CDR1 is SGHTA and CDR2 is FQGTGA. The CDR3 reads CASSFGGDTQYF. CDR3 nucleotides: TGTGCCAGCAGCTTCGGGGGAGATACGCAGTATTTT.